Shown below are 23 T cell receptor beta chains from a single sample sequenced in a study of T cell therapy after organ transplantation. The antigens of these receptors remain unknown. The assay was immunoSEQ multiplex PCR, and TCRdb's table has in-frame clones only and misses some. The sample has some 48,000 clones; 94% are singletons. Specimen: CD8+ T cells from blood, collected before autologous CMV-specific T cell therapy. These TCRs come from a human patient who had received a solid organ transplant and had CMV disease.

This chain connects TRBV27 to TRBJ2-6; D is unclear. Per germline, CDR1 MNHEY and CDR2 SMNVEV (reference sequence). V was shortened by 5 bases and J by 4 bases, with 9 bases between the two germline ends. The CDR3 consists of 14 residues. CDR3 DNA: TGTGCCAGCAGTCCCCTGTCCGGGGCCAACGTCCTGACTTTC. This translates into CASSPLSGANVLTF.

CDR3 region: CASSLSAGDLREETQYF. DNA of the CDR3: TGTGCCAGCAGTTTATCGGCAGGGGATCTTCGCGAAGAGACCCAGTACTTC. This sequence joins TRBV27 and TRBJ2-5; tentatively, D is TRBD1 (6 bases). The germline V gene has CDR1 MNHEY and CDR2 SMNVEV (reference sequence). CDR3 size: 17 residues. Between the trimmed V and J ends, which lost 0 bases and 3 bases, there was a span of 17 bases.

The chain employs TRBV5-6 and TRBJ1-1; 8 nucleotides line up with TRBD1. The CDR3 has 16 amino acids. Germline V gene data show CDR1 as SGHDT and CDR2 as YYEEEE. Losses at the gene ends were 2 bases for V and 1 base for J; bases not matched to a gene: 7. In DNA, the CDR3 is TGTGCCAGCAGCTTTCACTCCGGGACAGGGAACACTGAAGCTTTCTTT. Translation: CASSFHSGTGNTEAFF.

The CDR3: CASSYRGEQYF. CDR3 nucleotides: TGTGCCAGCAGCTACAGGGGTGAGCAGTACTTC. The chain has TRBV7-9 and TRBJ2-7; TRBD1 matches at 7 bases. Germline V gene data show CDR1 as SEHNR and CDR2 as FQNEAQ (reference sequence). The V gene end was trimmed by 4 bases and the J gene end by 7 bases; junction bases not matched to a gene: 1. There are 11 residues in the CDR3.

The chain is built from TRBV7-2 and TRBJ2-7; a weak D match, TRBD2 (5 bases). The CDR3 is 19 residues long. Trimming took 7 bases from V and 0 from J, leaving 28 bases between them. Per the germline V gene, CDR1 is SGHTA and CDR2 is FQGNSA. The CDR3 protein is CASTERRGLDYAPSYEQYF. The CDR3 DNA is TGTGCCAGCACCGAACGCCGAGGACTGGATTATGCCCCCTCCTACGAGCAGTACTTC.

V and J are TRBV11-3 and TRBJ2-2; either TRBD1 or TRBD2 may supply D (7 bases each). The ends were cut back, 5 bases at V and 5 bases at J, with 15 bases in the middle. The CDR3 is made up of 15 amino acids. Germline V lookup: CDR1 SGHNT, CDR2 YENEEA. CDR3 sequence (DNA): TGTGCCAGCAGCGTTGACAGGGAGGGAACCGGGGAGCTGTTTTTT. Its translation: CASSVDREGTGELFF.

DNA of the CDR3: TGTGCCAGCAGCCGAACCGGGACTTGGGGCACTGAAGCTTTCTTT. This encodes CASSRTGTWGTEAFF. V gene TRBV28 combines with J gene TRBJ1-1, with D perhaps TRBD1 (5 bases). Germline CDR1 and CDR2: MDHEN and SYDVKM. V dropped 6 bases and J dropped 4 bases, with 18 bases sitting between them. The CDR3 sequence is 15 residues long.

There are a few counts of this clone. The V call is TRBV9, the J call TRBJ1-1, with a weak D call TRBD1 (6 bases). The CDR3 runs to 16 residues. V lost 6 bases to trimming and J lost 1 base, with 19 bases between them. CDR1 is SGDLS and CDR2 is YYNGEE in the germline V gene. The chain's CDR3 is CASTHNPDRQNTEAFF. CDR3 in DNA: TGTGCCAGCACTCATAACCCCGACAGGCAGAACACTGAAGCTTTCTTT.

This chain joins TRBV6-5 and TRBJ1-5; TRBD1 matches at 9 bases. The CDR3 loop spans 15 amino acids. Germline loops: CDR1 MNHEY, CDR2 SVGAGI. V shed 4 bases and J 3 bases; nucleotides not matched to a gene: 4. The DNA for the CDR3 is TGTGCCAGCAGTTTCGGGACAGGGATCAATCAGCCCCAGCATTTT. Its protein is CASSFGTGINQPQHF.

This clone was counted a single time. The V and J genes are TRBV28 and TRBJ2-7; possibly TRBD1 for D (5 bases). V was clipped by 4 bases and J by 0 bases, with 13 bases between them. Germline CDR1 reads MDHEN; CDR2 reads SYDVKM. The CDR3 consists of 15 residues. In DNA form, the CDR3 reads TGTGCCAGCAGTTCCAGGGTTCTGGGCTCCTACGAGCAGTACTTC. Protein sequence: CASSSRVLGSYEQYF.

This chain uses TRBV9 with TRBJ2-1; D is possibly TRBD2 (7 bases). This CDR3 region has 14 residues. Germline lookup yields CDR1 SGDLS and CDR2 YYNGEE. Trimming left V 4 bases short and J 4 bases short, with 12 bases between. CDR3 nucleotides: TGTGCCAGCAGCCAAGGGGGGGCTTACAATGAGCAGTTCTTC. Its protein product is CASSQGGAYNEQFF.

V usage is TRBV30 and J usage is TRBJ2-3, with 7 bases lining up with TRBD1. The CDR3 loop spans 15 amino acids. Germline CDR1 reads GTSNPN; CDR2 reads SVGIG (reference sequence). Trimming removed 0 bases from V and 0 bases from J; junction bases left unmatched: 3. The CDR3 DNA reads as TGTGCCTGGAGTGTTAAGGGGGCGAGCACAGATACGCAGTATTTT. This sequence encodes CAWSVKGASTDTQYF.

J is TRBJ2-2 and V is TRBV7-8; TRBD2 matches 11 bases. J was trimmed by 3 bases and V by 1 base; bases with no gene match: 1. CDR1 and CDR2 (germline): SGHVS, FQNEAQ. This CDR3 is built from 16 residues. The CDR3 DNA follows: TGTGCCAGCAGCTTAGGGGGACTAGCGGACACCGGGGAGCTGTTTTTT. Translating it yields CASSLGGLADTGELFF.

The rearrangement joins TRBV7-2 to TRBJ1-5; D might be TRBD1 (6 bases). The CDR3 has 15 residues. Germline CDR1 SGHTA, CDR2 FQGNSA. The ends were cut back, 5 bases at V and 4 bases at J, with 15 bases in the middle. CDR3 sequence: CASSLGQHVNQPQHF. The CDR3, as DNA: TGTGCCAGCAGCCTCGGACAGCACGTAAATCAGCCCCAGCATTTT.

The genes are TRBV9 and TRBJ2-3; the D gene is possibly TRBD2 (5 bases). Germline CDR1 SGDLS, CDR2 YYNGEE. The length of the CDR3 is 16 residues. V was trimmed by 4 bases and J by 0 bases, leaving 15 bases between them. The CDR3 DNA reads TGTGCCAGCAGCCCCCAGGCGGGTAGAAGCACAGATACGCAGTATTTT. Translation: CASSPQAGRSTDTQYF. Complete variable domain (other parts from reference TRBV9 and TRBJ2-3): DSGVTQTPKHLITATGQRVTLRCSPRSGDLSVYWYQQSLDQGLQFLIQYYNGEERAKGNILERFSAQQFPDLHSELNLSSLELGDSALYFCASSPQAGRSTDTQYFGPGTRLTVL.

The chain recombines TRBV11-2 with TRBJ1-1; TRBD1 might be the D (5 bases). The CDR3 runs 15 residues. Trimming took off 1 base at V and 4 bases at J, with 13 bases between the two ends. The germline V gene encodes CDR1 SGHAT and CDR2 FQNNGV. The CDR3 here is CASSLAEKGSTEAFF. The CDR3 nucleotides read TGTGCCAGCAGCTTAGCCGAAAAGGGGAGCACTGAAGCTTTCTTT.

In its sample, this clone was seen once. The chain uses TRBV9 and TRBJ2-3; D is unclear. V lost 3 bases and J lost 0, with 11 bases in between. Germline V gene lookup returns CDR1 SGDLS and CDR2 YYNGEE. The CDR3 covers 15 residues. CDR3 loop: CASSAQTASTDTQYF. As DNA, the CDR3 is TGTGCCAGCAGCGCCCAAACAGCTAGCACAGATACGCAGTATTTT. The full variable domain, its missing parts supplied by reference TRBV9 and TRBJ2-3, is DSGVTQTPKHLITATGQRVTLRCSPRSGDLSVYWYQQSLDQGLQFLIQYYNGEERAKGNILERFSAQQFPDLHSELNLSSLELGDSALYFCASSAQTASTDTQYFGPGTRLTVL.

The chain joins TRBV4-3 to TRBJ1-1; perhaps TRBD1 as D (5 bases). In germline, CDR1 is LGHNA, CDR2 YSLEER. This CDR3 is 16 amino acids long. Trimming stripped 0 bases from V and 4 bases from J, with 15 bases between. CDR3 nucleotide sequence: TGCGCCAGCAGCCAAGATGGCCAGGGAGGAATCACTGAAGCTTTCTTT. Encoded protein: CASSQDGQGGITEAFF.

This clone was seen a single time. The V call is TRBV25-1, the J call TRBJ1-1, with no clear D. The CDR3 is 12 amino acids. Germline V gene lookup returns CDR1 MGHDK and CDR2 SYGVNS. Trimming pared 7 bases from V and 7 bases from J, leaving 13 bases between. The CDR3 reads CASTGEDIEAFF. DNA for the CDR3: TGTGCCAGCACTGGCGAGGATATTGAAGCTTTCTTT.

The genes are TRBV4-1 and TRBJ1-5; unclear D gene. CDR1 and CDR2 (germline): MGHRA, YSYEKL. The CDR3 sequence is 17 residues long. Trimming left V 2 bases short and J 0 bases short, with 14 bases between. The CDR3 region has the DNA TGCGCCAGCAGCCAATACCCCGGGGTAGGTAGCAATCAGCCCCAGCATTTT. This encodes CASSQYPGVGSNQPQHF.

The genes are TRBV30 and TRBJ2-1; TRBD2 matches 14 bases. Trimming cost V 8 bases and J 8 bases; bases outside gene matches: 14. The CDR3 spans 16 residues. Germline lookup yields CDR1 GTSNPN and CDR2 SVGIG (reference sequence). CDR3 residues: CALGLAGGPIVDEQFF. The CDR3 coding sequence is TGTGCCCTAGGACTAGCGGGGGGCCCCATCGTCGATGAGCAGTTCTTC.

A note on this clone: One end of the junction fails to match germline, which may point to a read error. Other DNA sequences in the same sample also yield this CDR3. Here the CDR3 reads CASTTANLAGGTDTQYF. CDR3 in DNA: TGCGCCAGCACCACGGCCAACCTGGCGGGGGGCACAGATACGCAGTATTTT. This chain links TRBV2 with TRBJ2-3, with 7 bases fitting TRBD2. This CDR3 region has 17 residues. Germline loops: CDR1 SNHLY, CDR2 FYNNEI.

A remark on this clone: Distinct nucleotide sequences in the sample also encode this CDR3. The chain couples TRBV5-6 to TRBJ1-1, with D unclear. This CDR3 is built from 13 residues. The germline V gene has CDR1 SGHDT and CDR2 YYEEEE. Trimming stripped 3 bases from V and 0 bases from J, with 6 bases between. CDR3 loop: CASSSDLNTEAFF. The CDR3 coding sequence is TGTGCCAGCAGCTCTGACCTGAACACTGAAGCTTTCTTT. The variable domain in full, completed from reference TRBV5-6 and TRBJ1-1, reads DAGVTQSPTHLIKTRGQQVTLRCSPKSGHDTVSWYQQALGQGPQFIFQYYEEEERQRGNFPDRFSGHQFPNYSSELNVNALLLGDSALYLCASSSDLNTEAFFGQGTRLTVV.